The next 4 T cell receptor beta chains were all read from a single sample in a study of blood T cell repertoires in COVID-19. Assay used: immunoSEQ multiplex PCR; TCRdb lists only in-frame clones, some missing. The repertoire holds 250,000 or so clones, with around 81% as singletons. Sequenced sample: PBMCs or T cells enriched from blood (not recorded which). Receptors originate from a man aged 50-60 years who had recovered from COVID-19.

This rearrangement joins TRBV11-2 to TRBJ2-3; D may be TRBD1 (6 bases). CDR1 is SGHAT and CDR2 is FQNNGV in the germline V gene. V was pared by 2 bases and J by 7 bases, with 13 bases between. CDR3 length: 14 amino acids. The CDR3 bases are TGTGCCAGCAGCTTATCCAGGGGCGGGTATACGCAGTATTTT. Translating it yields CASSLSRGGYTQYF.

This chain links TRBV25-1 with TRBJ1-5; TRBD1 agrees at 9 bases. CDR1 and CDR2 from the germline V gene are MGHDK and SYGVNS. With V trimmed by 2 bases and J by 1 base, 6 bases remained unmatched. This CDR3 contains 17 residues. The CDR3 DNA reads TGTGCCAGCAGTGAAGACAGGGGGATAAACAGCAATCAGCCCCAGCATTTT. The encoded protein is CASSEDRGINSNQPQHF. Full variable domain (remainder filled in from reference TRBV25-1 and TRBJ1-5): EADIYQTPRYLVIGTGKKITLECSQTMGHDKMYWYQQDPGMELHLIHYSYGVNSTEKGDLSSESTVSRIRTEHFPLTLESARPSHTSQYLCASSEDRGINSNQPQHFGDGTRLSIL.

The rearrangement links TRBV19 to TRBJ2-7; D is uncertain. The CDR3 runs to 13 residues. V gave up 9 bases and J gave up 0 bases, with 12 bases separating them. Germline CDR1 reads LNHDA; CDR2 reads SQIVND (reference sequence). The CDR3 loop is CASTSRNSYEQYF. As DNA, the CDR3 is TGTGCCAGCACCTCGCGGAACTCCTACGAGCAGTACTTC.

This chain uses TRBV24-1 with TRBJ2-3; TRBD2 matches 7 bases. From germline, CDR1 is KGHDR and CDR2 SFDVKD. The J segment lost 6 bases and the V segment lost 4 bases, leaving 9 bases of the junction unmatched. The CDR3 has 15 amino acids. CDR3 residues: CATSDPTSLRDTQYF. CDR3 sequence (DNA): TGTGCCACCAGTGACCCGACTAGCCTCCGCGATACGCAGTATTTT.